This T cell receptor beta chain stems from a study of shared clonotypes between healthy human individuals. Libraries were prepared by immunoSEQ multiplex PCR; TCRdb keeps only in-frame clonotypes and omits some of them. Of 2 million to 2.5 million clones listed, 85% to 95% are singletons. V was cut by 1 base and J by 6 bases, with 9 bases left in between. There are 12 residues in the CDR3. Germline-derived CDR1 and CDR2 are SQVTM and ANQGSEA. Donors, healthy HIV-negative adults, lacked recent acute infections or vaccinations. Sequencing used naive CD4+ T cells from PBMCs. Subset denoted: CD45RA+ positively selected. This TCR derives from a man between 18 and 29 years old in good health. Some clones in this sample may be carry-over from other donors' samples. This chain links TRBV29-1 with TRBJ1-2; weak D call: TRBD1 (5 bases). CDR3 sequence: CSVEVQGNGYTF. Here the CDR3 DNA reads TGCAGCGTTGAAGTCCAGGGTAATGGCTACACCTTC.